These T cell receptor beta chains were read from a single sample in a study of T-cell memory formation after mild COVID-19. MiXCR, run by TCRdb on the 5' RACE reads, gives a single entry per CDR3 protein. The table has approximately 190,000 distinct CDR3 sequences, around 17% seen once; the top ten hold 2% to 2.5%. Sequencing was carried out using PBMCs or a T cell subset sorted from them (not recorded which). The receptors here all came from an adult woman who had mild COVID-19 (a few samples of this study predate the infection). Cell type and time point are not known. Each CDR3 is given without its conserved first and last residue. Fields, in order: J gene, V gene, CDR3 protein.

j_gene: TRBJ2-3
v_gene: TRBV7-9
CDR3aa: ASSLSGQNTDTQY

j_gene: TRBJ2-4
v_gene: TRBV30
CDR3aa: AWTLGSDIQY

j_gene: TRBJ2-1
v_gene: TRBV24-1
CDR3aa: ATSDPPSGGANEQF

j_gene: TRBJ1-4
v_gene: TRBV15
CDR3aa: ATSRVPFSLSNEKLF

j_gene: TRBJ2-4
v_gene: TRBV7-2
CDR3aa: ASSWGPLAGDKNIQY

j_gene: TRBJ2-3
v_gene: TRBV11-3
CDR3aa: ASSLDAGWTDTQY

j_gene: TRBJ2-7
v_gene: TRBV18
CDR3aa: ASSPPRASAWVQY

j_gene: TRBJ1-1
v_gene: TRBV30
CDR3aa: AWRKGKTVMNTEAF

j_gene: TRBJ2-1
v_gene: TRBV11-2
CDR3aa: ASSSRRDRVVYNEQF

j_gene: TRBJ1-5
v_gene: TRBV5-6
CDR3aa: ASSRRWQPQH

j_gene: TRBJ2-7
v_gene: TRBV20-1
CDR3aa: SARDPSGRTSYEQY

j_gene: TRBJ1-1
v_gene: TRBV7-9
CDR3aa: ASSLTGLTEAF

j_gene: TRBJ2-5
v_gene: TRBV12-3/TRBV12-4
CDR3aa: ASRPPGSGTQY

j_gene: TRBJ1-1
v_gene: TRBV6-5
CDR3aa: ASSRDSTEAF

j_gene: TRBJ2-2
v_gene: TRBV7-9
CDR3aa: ASSLTTAYGAGELF